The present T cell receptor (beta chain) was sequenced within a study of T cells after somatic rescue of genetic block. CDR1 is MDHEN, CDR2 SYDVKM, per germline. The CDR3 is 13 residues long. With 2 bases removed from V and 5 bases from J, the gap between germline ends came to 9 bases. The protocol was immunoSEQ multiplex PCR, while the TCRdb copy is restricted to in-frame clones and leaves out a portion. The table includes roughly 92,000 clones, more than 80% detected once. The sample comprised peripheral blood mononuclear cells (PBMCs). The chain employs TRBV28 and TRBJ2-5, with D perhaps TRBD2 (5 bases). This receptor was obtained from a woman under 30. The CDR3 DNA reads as TGTGCCAGCAGTTTAGCGGAGGCGGAGACCCAGTACTTC. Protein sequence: CASSLAEAETQYF.